Each of the 32 T cell receptor beta chains below was sequenced from the same sample in a study of metastatic and nonmetastatic thyroid tumors. Patients had received no treatment of any kind before thyroid surgery. TCRdb ran MiXCR on the PCR reads. In the table there are about 38,000 clones, around 28% of which are singletons. The specimen sequenced was blood. The source is a male donor with papillary thyroid cancer or a benign thyroid nodule (not recorded which). Some clones in this sample may be carry-over from other donors' samples.

This clone occurred a few times. The chain joins TRBV27 to TRBJ2-7, with 7 bases lining up with TRBD2. This CDR3 is built from 15 residues. V gave up 0 bases and J gave up 3 bases; unmatched junction bases: 5. CDR1 MNHEY and CDR2 SMNVEV come from the germline V gene (reference sequence). The CDR3 here is CASSLSAGAIYEQYF. The CDR3, as DNA: TGTGCCAGCAGTTTATCGGCGGGAGCGATCTACGAGCAGTACTTC.

This clone was recorded a few times. The chain is built from TRBV5-1 and TRBJ1-1, with a weak D call TRBD1 (6 bases). V lost 4 bases, J lost 2 bases, and 9 bases lay in between. This CDR3 region has 13 residues. Germline lookup yields CDR1 SGHRS and CDR2 YFSETQ. The CDR3 sequence is CASSPQGNTEAFF. DNA of the CDR3: TGCGCCAGCAGCCCACAGGGAAACACTGAAGCTTTCTTT.

This clone showed up many times. The V gene is TRBV3-1, the J gene TRBJ2-7, with 8 bases identical to TRBD1. Germline trimming cut 7 bases from V and 2 bases from J; bases unmatched to any gene: 16. The CDR3 length is 17 residues. Germline CDR1 is LGHDT and CDR2 is YNNKEL (reference sequence). The CDR3 DNA is TGTGCCAGCAACCCGACAGGGGAGCCCATTATTACCTACGAGCAGTACTTC. As protein: CASNPTGEPIITYEQYF.

Many counts were recorded for this clone. V usage is TRBV28 and J usage is TRBJ2-4; 10 nucleotides line up with TRBD2. CDR1 MDHEN and CDR2 SYDVKM come from the germline V gene. Trimming took 8 bases from V and 6 from J; bases not matched to a gene: 4. This CDR3 has 13 amino acids. CDR3 in amino acids: CASGTSGVNIQYF. The CDR3 DNA follows: TGTGCCAGCGGTACTAGCGGGGTAAACATTCAGTACTTC.

This clone was seen many times. V and J are TRBV6-2 or TRBV6-3 and TRBJ2-1; D is perhaps TRBD2 (6 bases). The V gene lost 1 base and the J gene lost 3 bases, with 13 bases spanning the gap. Germline CDR1 and CDR2: MNHEY and SVGEGT. The CDR3 spans 16 residues. The CDR3 region has the DNA TGTGCCAGCAGTTACTTACAGGAGGGGTTCTACAATGAGCAGTTCTTC. It codes for CASSYLQEGFYNEQFF.

Many counts were recorded for this clone. J is TRBJ2-7 and V is TRBV28; perhaps D is TRBD1 or TRBD2 (6 bases each). V was clipped by 3 bases and J by 2 bases, with 14 bases between them. The CDR3 runs to 15 residues. Germline V gene sequence: CDR1 MDHEN, CDR2 SYDVKM. For the CDR3, the DNA is TGTGCCAGCAGTTTGGGGGGCGGAGAAGCCTACGAGCAGTACTTC. The encoded protein is CASSLGGGEAYEQYF.

This clone was recorded many times. This sequence joins TRBV28 and TRBJ2-3; perhaps TRBD1 as D (6 bases). Germline values: CDR1 MDHEN, CDR2 SYDVKM. V was cut by 6 bases and J by 6 bases, with 22 bases left in between. The CDR3 contains 16 residues. The CDR3 nucleotides read TGTGCCAGCAGCTCATCGGGACATATAGACCTTGATACGCAGTATTTT. Its translation: CASSSSGHIDLDTQYF.

In its sample, this clone was seen many times. This could be a read error, since a much larger clone is one nucleotide away. The chain is built from TRBV2 and TRBJ1-1; 9 bases line up with TRBD1. The CDR3 spans 14 residues. Trimming removed 4 bases from V and 5 bases from J; junction bases left unmatched: 5. CDR1 is SNHLY, CDR2 FYNNEI, per germline. The CDR3 region is CASSGTGVYTEAFF. The CDR3 DNA is TGTGCCAGCAGTGGGACAGGGGTGTATACTGAAGCTTTCTTT. Full variable domain (outside the CDR3, taken from reference TRBV2 and TRBJ1-1): EPEVTQTPSHQVTQMGQEVILRCVPISNHLYFYWYRQILGQKVEFLVSFYNNEISEKSEIFDDQFSVERPDGSNFTLKIRSTKLEDSAMYFCASSGTGVYTEAFFGQGTRLTVV.

This clone appeared many times. This chain's CDR3 is CACHLWGSGGTGELFF. The CDR3 bases are TGTGCCTGCCATCTATGGGGCTCCGGGGGCACCGGGGAGCTGTTTTTT. The genes are TRBV30 and TRBJ2-2; a possible D gene is TRBD2 (6 bases). The V and J ends lost 6 bases and 4 bases respectively, with 21 bases between them. From germline, CDR1 is GTSNPN and CDR2 SVGIG (reference sequence). The CDR3 loop spans 16 amino acids.

The rearrangement links TRBV28 to TRBJ1-2; perhaps TRBD1 as D (6 bases). This CDR3 is 13 amino acids long. CDR1 MDHEN and CDR2 SYDVKM come from the germline V gene. Trimming pared 2 bases from V and 6 bases from J, leaving 10 bases between. The CDR3 loop is CASSLAGGDGYTF. The CDR3 DNA reads TGTGCCAGCAGTTTAGCGGGGGGCGATGGCTACACCTTC.

This clone occurred a few times. V gene TRBV11-2 combines with J gene TRBJ2-1, with 8 bases aligning to TRBD2. From germline, CDR1 is SGHAT and CDR2 FQNNGV. The length of the CDR3 is 16 residues. After removal of 2 bases from V and 8 bases from J, the junction contained 11 bases not matched to a gene. The CDR3 protein is CASSLRGGLRGDEQFF. In DNA form, the CDR3 reads TGTGCCAGCAGCTTACGGGGGGGACTCCGAGGCGATGAGCAGTTCTTC.

By share, this clone ranks as medium-sized (0.01 to 0.1%). The identical CDR3 is also encoded by other nucleotide sequences in the sample. The gene calls are TRBV6-5 and TRBJ2-5; 11 positions agree with TRBD2. After removal of 0 bases from V and 3 bases from J, the junction contained 3 bases not matched to a gene. CDR1 is MNHEY, CDR2 SVGAGI, per germline. The CDR3 runs 16 residues. CDR3 in amino acids: CASSYSGTSGEETQYF. DNA for the CDR3: TGTGCCAGCAGTTACTCCGGGACTAGCGGAGAAGAGACCCAGTACTTC.

This clone showed up many times. V is TRBV4-2 and J is TRBJ1-6, with 10 positions matching TRBD1. There are 16 residues in the CDR3. The germline V gene has CDR1 LGHNA and CDR2 YNFKEQ. V dropped 3 bases and J dropped 2; count of bases not matched to a gene: 1. The CDR3 here is CASSHGTGAYNSPLHF. The CDR3, as DNA: TGTGCCAGCAGCCATGGGACAGGGGCCTATAATTCACCCCTCCACTTT.

Relative to its sample, this clone is medium-sized. V and J are TRBV3-2 and TRBJ1-6; TRBD1 is the table's D call and was not checked against the DNA. TRBV3-2 is a pseudogene segment. The CDR3 sequence is 14 residues long. CDR3 nucleotides: TGTGCCAGCAGCCAAGAGAGGGGGGTTTCACCCCTCCACTTT. Amino acid sequence: CASSQERGVSPLHF.

The chain has TRBV4-3 and TRBJ2-1; 14 nucleotides align to TRBD2. V was clipped by 4 bases and J by 7 bases; unmatched bases: 3. Germline loops: CDR1 LGHNA, CDR2 YSLEER. The CDR3 runs to 15 residues. In DNA form, the CDR3 reads TGCGCCAGCAGCCGAGGGACTAGCGGGAGAAATGAGCAGTTCTTC. Residues: CASSRGTSGRNEQFF.

This clone was detected a few times. The rearrangement joins TRBV6-4 to TRBJ2-2; D might be TRBD1 or TRBD2, each matching 6 bases. Germline CDR1 and CDR2: MRHNA and SNTAGT. This CDR3 spans 12 amino acids. Trimming stripped 11 bases from V and 5 bases from J, with 12 bases between. CDR3 sequence: CAREGGTGELFF. The CDR3 DNA reads as TGTGCCCGCGAGGGGGGTACCGGGGAGCTGTTTTTT.

A note on this clone: Its ends do not fully match the called genes, so a read error is possible. This rearrangement joins TRBV30 to TRBJ2-1; perhaps TRBD2 as D (5 bases). The CDR3 has 11 amino acids. Germline CDR1 reads GTSNPN; CDR2 reads SVGIG (reference sequence). CDR3 residues: CAWSDGIPLVF. CDR3 DNA: TGTGCCTGGAGTGACGGGATTCCTTTGGTCTTC. The entire variable domain, with the rest obtained from reference TRBV30 and TRBJ2-1, is as follows: SQTIHQWPATLVQPVGSPLSLECTVEGTSNPNLYWYRQAAGRGLQLLFYSVGIGQISSEVPQNLSASRPQDRQFILSSKKLLLSDSGFYLCAWSDGIPLVFGPGTRLTVL.

The chain recombines TRBV20-1 with TRBJ1-1, with 11 bases that match TRBD1. V lost 5 bases to trimming and J lost 4 bases; unmatched junction nucleotides: 9. This CDR3 has 15 amino acids. Germline V gives CDR1 DFQATT, CDR2 SNEGSKA (reference sequence). Here the CDR3 DNA reads TGCAGTGCTGTCCTTAGGACAGGGGGCCTCACTGAAGCTTTCTTT. Residues: CSAVLRTGGLTEAFF.

The chain employs TRBV28 and TRBJ1-2, with no clear D. Germline V CDR1 and CDR2: MDHEN, SYDVKM. This CDR3 is 15 amino acids long. Trimming removed 4 bases at V and 0 bases at J, with 12 bases between. The CDR3 region is CASSSPAPPNYGYTF. The CDR3 region has the DNA TGTGCCAGCAGTTCCCCCGCCCCACCTAACTATGGCTACACCTTC.

Ten or more counts support this clone. The V gene is TRBV4-2, the J gene TRBJ2-1; TRBD2 aligns across 9 bases. V trimming: 4 bases; J trimming: 1 base; junction bases outside the gene matches: 5. The CDR3 is 16 amino acids. Germline-derived CDR1 and CDR2 are LGHNA and YNFKEQ. This CDR3 is CASSPGLALSYNEQFF. CDR3 DNA: TGTGCCAGCAGCCCCGGACTAGCGTTATCCTACAATGAGCAGTTCTTC.

The chain couples TRBV6-2 or TRBV6-3 to TRBJ1-5; D is uncertain. Trimming pared 0 bases from V and 2 bases from J, leaving 5 bases between. The CDR3 is 14 amino acids. Germline lookup yields CDR1 MNHEY and CDR2 SVGEGT. CDR3 coding DNA: TGTGCCAGCAGTTACTCAGGTGGCAATCAGCCCCAGCATTTT. Encoded protein: CASSYSGGNQPQHF.

This chain joins TRBV20-1 and TRBJ2-1; 8 bases agree with TRBD2. The CDR3 loop spans 15 amino acids. The ends lost 1 base at V and 4 bases at J; junction bases unmatched: 6. In germline, CDR1 is DFQATT, CDR2 SNEGSKA (reference sequence). The CDR3 spells CSARVNGRDYNEQFF. The DNA for the CDR3 is TGCAGTGCTAGAGTAAACGGGAGGGATTACAATGAGCAGTTCTTC.

Ten or more counts support this clone. The chain joins TRBV9 to TRBJ1-1; 8 bases are a match to TRBD1. The germline CDR1 and CDR2 sequences are SGDLS and YYNGEE. The CDR3 sequence is 14 residues long. The J segment lost 3 bases and the V segment lost 3 bases, leaving 4 bases of the junction unmatched. The CDR3 DNA sequence: TGTGCCAGCAGCGCCTACAGGGGGGACACTGAAGCTTTCTTT. Protein: CASSAYRGDTEAFF.

A few counts support this clone. This sequence joins TRBV12-3 or TRBV12-4 and TRBJ1-1; D is undetermined. The CDR3 contains 11 residues. The V and J ends lost 11 bases and 5 bases respectively, with 12 bases between them. The CDR3 is CAGTPGTEAFF. In DNA, the CDR3 is TGTGCCGGCACCCCCGGAACTGAAGCTTTCTTT.

The chain couples TRBV7-2 to TRBJ1-1; maybe TRBD1 (6 bases). Germline CDR1 and CDR2: SGHTA and FQGNSA. The CDR3 sequence is 15 residues long. Trimming removed 2 bases from V and 3 bases from J, with 13 bases in between. The CDR3 reads CASSLYGGADTEAFF. The CDR3 coding sequence is TGTGCCAGCAGCTTATATGGGGGGGCGGACACTGAAGCTTTCTTT.

This clone has only a few counts. The V gene is TRBV19, the J gene TRBJ1-1; D might be TRBD1 (6 bases). Germline V gene lookup returns CDR1 LNHDA and CDR2 SQIVND (reference sequence). This CDR3 is 13 amino acids long. V lost 3 bases, J lost 5 bases, and 10 bases lay in between. CDR3 sequence reads: CASSIGQLTEAFF. CDR3 coding DNA: TGTGCCAGTAGTATCGGACAGTTGACTGAAGCTTTCTTT.

V and J are TRBV7-6 and TRBJ2-7, with a possible D match to TRBD1 (6 bases). The CDR3 runs 15 residues. Germline loops: CDR1 SGHVS, CDR2 FNYEAQ. Trimming left V 5 bases short and J 3 bases short, with 17 bases between. CDR3 region: CASSPYRVGGYEQYF. CDR3 nucleotide sequence: TGTGCCAGCAGCCCCTACAGGGTAGGTGGCTACGAGCAGTACTTC.

This clone was recorded many times. The DNA for the CDR3 is TGCAGCGTTCAGATTTGGGCAGGCTCCTACGAGCAGTACTTC. Residues: CSVQIWAGSYEQYF. This chain connects TRBV29-1 to TRBJ2-7; no firm D call. The germline V gene encodes CDR1 SQVTM and CDR2 ANQGSEA. V was shortened by 5 bases and J by 0 bases, with 14 bases between the two germline ends. CDR3 length: 14 residues.

CDR3 amino acids: CASSLDRVGTEAFF. For the CDR3, the DNA is TGCGCCAGCAGCTTGGACAGGGTTGGTACTGAAGCTTTCTTT. V is TRBV5-1 and J is TRBJ1-1, with D tentatively TRBD1 (6 bases). This CDR3 is built from 14 residues. CDR1 SGHRS and CDR2 YFSETQ come from the germline V gene. V gave up 0 bases and J gave up 5 bases, with 11 bases separating them.

The chain has TRBV11-2 and TRBJ2-7, with 7 bases matching TRBD1. J was trimmed by 3 bases and V by 4 bases; bases with no gene match: 12. The CDR3 spans 16 residues. Germline assignment: CDR1 SGHAT and CDR2 FQNNGV. The chain's CDR3 is CASSYLTGLGIYEQYF. In nucleotides, the CDR3 is TGTGCCAGCAGCTATCTGACAGGGCTCGGAATCTACGAGCAGTACTTC.

A few counts support this clone. The V gene is TRBV4-1, the J gene TRBJ1-6; D is undetermined. This CDR3 has 17 amino acids. Deletions cut 0 bases from V and 0 bases from J, with 9 bases between. Germline V lookup: CDR1 MGHRA, CDR2 YSYEKL. The CDR3 DNA reads as TGCGCCAGCAGCCAAGAGTCTGAGCTCTCCTATAATTCACCCCTCCACTTT. This sequence encodes CASSQESELSYNSPLHF.

J is TRBJ2-7 and V is TRBV6-1; 9 nucleotides line up with TRBD1. Per the germline V gene, CDR1 is MNHNS and CDR2 is SASEGT. This CDR3 region has 16 residues. Trimming at V came to 1 base and at J to 5 bases, leaving 9 bases not matched to a gene. The CDR3 region is CASSEDPTGGSDEQYF. The CDR3 DNA reads TGTGCCAGCAGTGAAGACCCTACAGGGGGCAGCGACGAGCAGTACTTC.